Following are 22 T cell receptor beta chains from one sample sequenced in a study of T cell responses to AZD1222 COVID-19 vaccine. Clones were read by immunoSEQ multiplex PCR, and TCRdb kept only the in-frame ones, dropping some. The sample shows under 150,000 clones, approximately 90% of them seen only once. The specimen was peripheral blood, collected 28 days after the second AZD1222 dose. The receptors come from an adult who received the AZD1222 COVID-19 vaccine.

The chain joins TRBV10-3 to TRBJ1-1; TRBD1 matches 7 bases. This CDR3 region has 16 residues. With 6 bases clipped from V and 2 bases from J, the junction kept 12 bases outside the gene matches. Germline V gene lookup returns CDR1 ENHRY and CDR2 SYGVKD. CDR3: CAISLGGPAANTEAFF. The CDR3 DNA reads TGTGCCATCAGCCTAGGGGGCCCGGCCGCCAACACTGAAGCTTTCTTT.

J is TRBJ2-1 and V is TRBV6-2 or TRBV6-3, with 14 bases aligning to TRBD2. The CDR3 length is 18 residues. The J segment lost 4 bases and the V segment lost 5 bases, leaving 10 bases of the junction unmatched. In germline, CDR1 is MNHEY, CDR2 SVGEGT. CDR3 nucleotides: TGTGCCAGCAGTAAGGGGACTAGCGGGAGCAACTTATACAATGAGCAGTTCTTC. It specifies CASSKGTSGSNLYNEQFF.

This rearrangement joins TRBV20-1 to TRBJ2-1; D not resolved. Trimming shortened V by 3 bases and J by 3 bases, and 9 bases separated the two germline ends. Germline V gives CDR1 DFQATT, CDR2 SNEGSKA (reference sequence). The CDR3 totals 13 residues. As DNA, the CDR3 is TGCAGTGCTAGTGGGCGAGACTACAATGAGCAGTTCTTC. This codes for CSASGRDYNEQFF.

The chain has TRBV29-1 and TRBJ1-1; D ambiguous. The CDR3 has 15 residues. Trimming pared 1 base from V and 0 bases from J, leaving 12 bases between. Germline CDR1 reads SQVTM; CDR2 reads ANQGSEA. The CDR3 protein is CSVEASGWMNTEAFF. CDR3 nucleotide sequence: TGCAGCGTTGAAGCTTCTGGCTGGATGAACACTGAAGCTTTCTTT.

The CDR3 region has the DNA TGTGCCAGCAGCCTCACGTCGAGGGGTTTGAACACCGGGGAGCTGTTTTTT. As protein: CASSLTSRGLNTGELFF. The V and J genes are TRBV9 and TRBJ2-2; the D gene could be TRBD1 or TRBD2 (5 bases each). The V end lost 4 bases, the J end lost 1 base, and 17 bases lay between the germline ends. Germline CDR1 is SGDLS and CDR2 is YYNGEE. The CDR3 contains 17 residues.

J is TRBJ2-3 and V is TRBV14; TRBD2 agrees at 8 bases. CDR1 is SGHDN, CDR2 FVKESK, per germline. The junction had 10 bases not matched to a gene; V was cut back by 4 bases and J by 7 bases. The CDR3 totals 15 residues. The CDR3 protein is CASSRRAGASYTQYF. The CDR3 DNA reads TGTGCCAGCAGCCGTCGAGCGGGAGCGTCCTATACGCAGTATTTT.

This rearrangement joins TRBV6-5 to TRBJ1-3; a possible D gene is TRBD1 (5 bases). CDR3 size: 16 residues. CDR1 and CDR2 (germline): MNHEY, SVGAGI. V was pared by 2 bases and J by 0 bases, with 11 bases between. The CDR3 spells CASSYGGGFSGNTIYF. The CDR3 coding sequence is TGTGCCAGCAGTTACGGGGGGGGATTCTCTGGAAACACCATATATTTT.

The genes are TRBV29-1 and TRBJ1-2; the D gene is possibly TRBD1 (5 bases). Trimming removed 7 bases at V and 5 bases at J, with 14 bases between. This CDR3 contains 12 residues. CDR1 and CDR2 from the germline V gene are SQVTM and ANQGSEA. CDR3 amino acids: CSATLGEYGYTF. As DNA, the CDR3 is TGCAGCGCCACCCTAGGGGAATATGGCTACACCTTC.

This clone showed up just once. The chain is built from TRBV6-6 and TRBJ2-3; 10 bases align to TRBD1. CDR3 length: 16 residues. Trimming at V came to 6 bases and at J to 4 bases, leaving 10 bases not matched to a gene. Per the germline V gene, CDR1 is MNHNY and CDR2 is SVGAGI (reference sequence). The CDR3 protein is CASSDPGQGMSDTQYF. In DNA, the CDR3 is TGTGCCAGCAGCGATCCGGGACAGGGGATGTCAGATACGCAGTATTTT.

The CDR3 loop reads CATRDPGESYYGYTF. The CDR3 region has the DNA TGTGCCACCCGGGACCCGGGGGAAAGTTACTATGGCTACACCTTC. This chain uses TRBV27 with TRBJ1-2; D is possibly TRBD1 (5 bases). CDR3 length: 15 amino acids. The germline V and J ends were trimmed by 10 bases and 3 bases, with 21 bases remaining between them. The germline CDR1 and CDR2 sequences are MNHEY and SMNVEV (reference sequence).

CDR3 nucleotide sequence: TGTGCCACCAGCGGGAGCCACAGTCAGCAGCCCCAGCATTTT. Its protein is CATSGSHSQQPQHF. V is TRBV15 and J is TRBJ1-5; D gene ambiguous. The V and J ends lost 5 bases and 7 bases respectively, with 15 bases between them. The CDR3 is 14 amino acids. Germline V gene data show CDR1 as LNHNV and CDR2 as YYDKDF (reference sequence). Full variable domain (outside the CDR3, taken from reference TRBV15 and TRBJ1-5): DAMVIQNPRYQVTQFGKPVTLSCSQTLNHNVMYWYQQKSSQAPKLLFHYYDKDFNNEADTPDNFQSRRPNTSFCFLDIRSPGLGDTAMYLCATSGSHSQQPQHFGDGTRLSIL.

The rearrangement links TRBV14 to TRBJ1-5; possible D gene TRBD1, 5 bases. With 1 base removed from V and 8 bases from J, the gap between germline ends came to 9 bases. Germline CDR1 reads SGHDN; CDR2 reads FVKESK. This CDR3 is 13 amino acids long. The CDR3 spells CASSQGQQKPQHF. The CDR3 nucleotides are TGTGCCAGCAGCCAAGGACAGCAAAAGCCCCAGCATTTT.

V gene TRBV6-5 combines with J gene TRBJ2-5; 11 nucleotides align to TRBD1. The germline V gene encodes CDR1 MNHEY and CDR2 SVGAGI. The CDR3 extends over 16 amino acids. V dropped 4 bases and J dropped 5; count of bases not matched to a gene: 9. The chain's CDR3 is CASSFIGQGAFETQYF. The CDR3 nucleotides read TGTGCCAGCAGTTTCATCGGACAGGGGGCGTTTGAGACCCAGTACTTC.

This clone was seen only once. V usage is TRBV6-5 and J usage is TRBJ1-1, with D tentatively TRBD1 (5 bases). CDR1 is MNHEY and CDR2 is SVGAGI in the germline V gene. Trimming left V 8 bases short and J 0 bases short, with 13 bases between. The CDR3 runs 14 residues. The CDR3: CASGSVGLNTEAFF. The CDR3 region has the DNA TGTGCCAGCGGATCAGTGGGACTGAACACTGAAGCTTTCTTT.

The chain employs TRBV4-3 and TRBJ1-1, with D hard to call. The CDR3 consists of 15 residues. Germline V gene lookup returns CDR1 LGHNA and CDR2 YSLEER. V lost 4 bases, J lost 0 bases, and 12 bases lay in between. The CDR3 spells CASSPSVLMNTEAFF. DNA for the CDR3: TGCGCCAGCAGCCCGTCCGTTTTAATGAACACTGAAGCTTTCTTT.

Only one count was recorded for this clone. The chain combines TRBV24-1 with TRBJ2-2, with 7 nucleotides matching TRBD2. J was trimmed by 1 base and V by 7 bases; bases with no gene match: 14. The CDR3 sequence is 18 residues long. Germline V gene sequence: CDR1 KGHDR, CDR2 SFDVKD. CDR3 amino acids: CATSPDLPSGGNTGELFF. The CDR3 nucleotides are TGTGCCACCAGCCCAGACTTACCTAGCGGCGGGAACACCGGGGAGCTGTTTTTT.

This clone appeared a single time. The rearrangement uses TRBV2 and TRBJ2-7; 7 positions agree with TRBD2. The germline gives CDR1 SNHLY, CDR2 FYNNEI. This CDR3 is 14 amino acids long. Unmatched junction bases numbered 12, after V lost 11 bases and J lost 2 bases. CDR3 sequence reads: CASSGEQATYEQYV. The CDR3 DNA reads as TGTGCCTCCAGCGGGGAACAGGCAACCTACGAGCAGTACGTC.

This sequence joins TRBV10-3 and TRBJ2-2; D is perhaps TRBD1 or TRBD2 (5 bases each). Germline-derived CDR1 and CDR2 are ENHRY and SYGVKD. Trimming pared 6 bases from V and 4 bases from J, leaving 12 bases between. This CDR3 is 14 amino acids long. CDR3 loop: CAISKVGGTGELFF. Written as DNA, the CDR3 is TGTGCCATCAGCAAAGTTGGGGGCACCGGGGAGCTGTTTTTT.

V is TRBV6-1 and J is TRBJ1-3; D gene uncertain. The germline V gene encodes CDR1 MNHNS and CDR2 SASEGT. Between the trimmed V and J ends, which lost 2 bases and 3 bases, there was a span of 8 bases. The CDR3 contains 14 residues. CDR3 protein: CASSEIQYGNTIYF. The CDR3 coding sequence is TGTGCCAGCAGTGAAATTCAGTATGGAAACACCATATATTTT.

The J gene is TRBJ2-7, the V gene TRBV9; TRBD1 agrees at 11 bases. Germline V gene data show CDR1 as SGDLS and CDR2 as YYNGEE. V gave up 1 base and J gave up 5 bases; unmatched junction bases: 8. This CDR3 contains 16 residues. The chain's CDR3 is CASSVTAGQGVHEQYF. The CDR3 nucleotides read TGTGCCAGCAGCGTAACAGCGGGACAGGGGGTCCACGAGCAGTACTTC.

V and J are TRBV18 and TRBJ2-1, with D hard to call. In germline, CDR1 is KGHSH, CDR2 LQKENI. This CDR3 is built from 12 residues. V was trimmed by 4 bases and J by 7 bases, leaving 8 bases between them. Written as DNA, the CDR3 is TGTGCCAGCTCACGCGAGATGAATGAGCAGTTCTTC. Residues: CASSREMNEQFF.

The chain couples TRBV6-5 to TRBJ1-2, with D perhaps TRBD1 (6 bases). The V and J ends lost 6 bases and 4 bases respectively, with 12 bases between them. Germline lookup yields CDR1 MNHEY and CDR2 SVGAGI. This CDR3 is built from 13 residues. The CDR3 DNA reads as TGTGCCAGCAGCGACCGGGGGGCCTATGGCTACACCTTC. Amino acid sequence: CASSDRGAYGYTF.